This TCR beta chain was found in a study of T cell responses to AZD1222 COVID-19 vaccine. Study summary: Pooling of second doses given at about 4 or about 12 weeks was done. Study results and caveats: Just 5 or 6 AZD1222 recipients tested seropositive at baseline.

Profiled with immunoSEQ multiplex PCR; TCRdb holds only in-frame clones, not every one. Seen here are some 99,000 clones, 88% observed once, and the top ten hold about 15%. The CDR3 has 13 residues. J was trimmed by 8 bases and V by 4 bases; bases with no gene match: 2. Germline CDR1 is MNHEY and CDR2 is SVGAGI. Points on this clone: The antigen is not known.

This sequence was found in an adult in good health. The source was peripheral blood, collected on day 0 of AZD1222 vaccination. The J gene is TRBJ1-3, the V gene TRBV6-5; the match to TRBD1 covers 10 bases. CDR3 sequence (DNA): TGTGCCAGCAGTTGGACAGGGGGGGACACCATATATTTT. Its translation: CASSWTGGDTIYF.